This is a list of T cell receptor beta chains from one sample in a study of breast tumors, draining lymph nodes, adjacent tissues. Each CDR3 protein is one row after TCRdb ran MiXCR on the multiplex PCR reads. The repertoire holds approximately 88,000 distinct CDR3 sequences, with over 25% as singletons. Sequencing input: axillary lymph node tissue. The source of these receptors is a female donor with breast cancer. Some clones in this sample may be carry-over from other donors' samples. The CDR3 runs from the conserved cysteine through the conserved F or W. D genes are given only for firm matches. Clone size is given for some rows only: seen once, a few or many times, or a class if the clone is expanded.

D gene,V gene,clone size,J gene,CDR3 protein,CDR3 DNA
.,TRBV4-3,many,TRBJ2-3,CASSQAGRLTDTQYF,TGCGCCAGCAGCCAGGCGGGAAGGCTCACAGATACGCAGTATTTT
TRBD1,TRBV6-2/TRBV6-3,.,TRBJ1-5,CASSYGGGNRPQHF,TGTGCCAGCAGTTACGGAGGGGGCAATCGGCCCCAGCATTTT
TRBD1,TRBV2,many,TRBJ2-1,CASNGQGYNEQFF,TGTGCCAGCAATGGACAGGGCTACAATGAGCAGTTCTTC
.,TRBV7-8,many,TRBJ1-5,CASRRGYNQPQHF,TGTGCCAGCAGACGAGGGTACAATCAGCCCCAGCATTTT
.,TRBV9,.,TRBJ2-7,CASSVGRFNGDEQYF,TGTGCCAGCAGCGTAGGACGGTTCAACGGGGACGAGCAGTACTTC
.,TRBV7-2,.,TRBJ1-5,CASSLGAVGGNQPQHF,TGTGCCAGCAGCTTAGGGGCCGTGGGAGGCAATCAGCCCCAGCATTTT
.,TRBV11-2,many,TRBJ2-3,CASSLGRGLEGDTQYF,TGTGCCAGCAGCTTAGGCCGCGGATTGGAGGGAGATACGCAGTATTTT
.,TRBV20-1,many,TRBJ1-4,CSARPNDVGVGEKLFF,TGCAGTGCTAGACCAAATGACGTCGGGGTTGGTGAAAAACTGTTTTTT
.,TRBV20-1,many,TRBJ2-1,CSALKPGRTINEQFF,TGCAGTGCCCTGAAGCCGGGACGGACGATTAATGAGCAGTTCTTC
TRBD1,TRBV12-3/TRBV12-4,.,TRBJ1-1,CASSTNRGQGTEAFF,TGTGCCAGCAGCACCAACAGGGGGCAGGGAACTGAAGCTTTCTTT
TRBD2,TRBV11-2,many,TRBJ2-7,CASSLVLAGVWEQYF,TGTGCCAGCAGCTTAGTCCTAGCGGGAGTGTGGGAGCAGTACTTC
TRBD2,TRBV20-1,many,TRBJ2-3,CSARGTSGSDTQYF,TGCAGTGCTAGAGGCACTAGCGGGAGTGATACGCAGTATTTT
.,TRBV10-3,many,TRBJ2-4,CAISEWIFDGNIAKNIQYF,TGTGCCATCAGTGAGTGGATTTTTGACGGGAACATAGCCAAAAACATTCAGTACTTC
.,TRBV5-8,many,TRBJ1-4,CASSARTGIGEKLFF,TGTGCCAGCAGCGCCCGGACGGGAATAGGGGAAAAACTGTTTTTT
.,TRBV20-1,.,TRBJ1-5,CSARDVSSGRGNEHF,TGCAGTGCTAGAGATGTCTCCAGCGGGAGAGGGAATGAGCATTTT
.,TRBV27,.,TRBJ1-1,CASSPAWVVNTEAFF,TGTGCCAGCAGTCCGGCCTGGGTGGTAAACACTGAAGCTTTCTTT
TRBD1,TRBV6-1,.,TRBJ2-4,CASRDRAKNIQYF,TGTGCCAGCAGGGACAGGGCCAAAAACATTCAGTACTTC
TRBD1,TRBV3-1,many,TRBJ1-2,CASSRTGVSGYTF,TGTGCCAGCAGCCGGACAGGGGTTAGCGGCTACACCTTC
.,TRBV25-1,many,TRBJ2-5,CASSEFGPPGTQYF,TGTGCCAGCAGTGAATTTGGACCCCCAGGGACCCAGTACTTC
.,TRBV4-3,many,TRBJ2-1,CASSQEGRLSYNEQFF,TGCGCCAGCAGCCAAGAGGGCAGACTCTCCTACAATGAGCAGTTCTTC
.,TRBV18,many,TRBJ2-7,CASSAGTTSYEQYF,TGTGCCAGCTCAGCCGGGACAACTTCCTACGAGCAGTACTTC
TRBD1,TRBV6-5,many,TRBJ2-7,CASSYTPGGQGRYEQYF,TGTGCCAGCAGTTACACTCCTGGGGGACAGGGGCGATACGAGCAGTACTTC
TRBD2,TRBV12-3/TRBV12-4,many,TRBJ2-1,CASSLSSGRVGEQFF,TGTGCCAGCAGTTTATCTAGCGGGAGGGTAGGCGAGCAGTTCTTC
.,TRBV18,many,TRBJ1-4,CASSPRGNEKLFF,TGTGCCAGCTCACCACGAGGTAATGAAAAACTGTTTTTT
.,TRBV5-1,.,TRBJ1-6,CASGPDRGSSLHF,TGCGCCAGCGGCCCGGACCGGGGATCATCCCTCCACTTT
.,TRBV20-1,many,TRBJ2-5,CSAGIRNQETQYF,TGCAGTGCAGGGATTAGGAACCAAGAGACCCAGTACTTC
TRBD1,TRBV9,many,TRBJ1-6,CASSVGQGDNSPLHF,TGTGCCAGCAGCGTGGGACAGGGGGATAATTCACCCCTCCACTTT
.,TRBV20-1,many,TRBJ1-2,CSARDRNDYGYTF,TGCAGTGCTAGAGATCGGAACGACTATGGCTACACCTTC
.,TRBV11-2,many,TRBJ2-1,CASSLPYNEQFF,TGTGCCAGCAGCTTACCCTACAATGAGCAGTTCTTC
.,TRBV3-2,many,TRBJ1-2,CASSQPPLGGYGYTF,TGTGCCAGCAGCCAACCACCCCTCGGGGGATATGGCTACACCTTC
.,TRBV5-8,many,TRBJ2-7,CASSSRVELRPGGIYEQYF,TGTGCCAGCAGCTCTAGAGTGGAGCTGCGACCAGGAGGGATCTACGAGCAGTACTTC
.,TRBV20-1,many,TRBJ2-7,CSARQVTEVYEQYF,TGCAGTGCTAGACAGGTGACTGAGGTGTACGAGCAGTACTTC
.,TRBV20-1,.,TRBJ1-5,CSARGGSNQPQHF,TGCAGTGCTAGAGGGGGGAGCAATCAGCCCCAGCATTTT
TRBD1,TRBV20-1,.,TRBJ1-4,CSAPRTGEEKLFF,TGCAGTGCTCCTAGGACAGGGGAGGAAAAACTGTTTTTT
.,TRBV2,.,TRBJ2-2,CASSEGLAQTGGLFF,TGCGCCAGCAGTGAGGGTCTAGCGCAGACCGGGGGGCTGTTTTTT
.,TRBV4-2,.,TRBJ1-2,CASSLEGGSLPIYGCAF,TGTGCCAGCAGCCTAGAAGGGGGTAGCTTGCCGATCTATGGCTGCGCCTTC
.,TRBV19,many,TRBJ2-1,CASTSSTYNEQFF,TGTGCCAGTACCAGTTCCACTTACAATGAGCAGTTCTTC
TRBD2,TRBV5-1,many,TRBJ2-2,CASRSGLAETGELFF,TGCGCCAGCAGGTCGGGACTAGCGGAGACCGGGGAGCTGTTTTTT
.,TRBV19,many,TRBJ1-5,CASDDTDQPQHF,TGTGCCAGTGACGACACTGATCAGCCCCAGCATTTT
.,TRBV19,many,TRBJ2-7,CASSPGQDYEQYF,TGTGCCAGTAGTCCGGGTCAGGACTACGAGCAGTACTTC
TRBD1,TRBV29-1,many,TRBJ1-2,CSADRDYGYTF,TGCAGCGCTGACAGGGACTATGGCTACACCTTC
.,TRBV29-1,many,TRBJ1-1,CSVKYNEENTEAFF,TGCAGCGTCAAATACAACGAGGAGAACACTGAAGCTTTCTTT
TRBD1,TRBV2,many,TRBJ2-7,CASSDGTGDYEQYF,TGTGCCAGCAGTGATGGGACAGGGGACTACGAGCAGTACTTC
.,TRBV28,.,TRBJ1-4,CASSMNEKLFF,TGTGCCAGCAGTATGAACGAAAAACTGTTTTTT
TRBD2,TRBV20-1,many,TRBJ2-3,CSARDLAGGNTDTQYF,TGCAGTGCTAGAGATCTAGCGGGAGGGAACACAGATACGCAGTATTTT
.,TRBV7-3,few,TRBJ1-1,CASKVGVNTEAFF,TGTGCCAGCAAGGTAGGGGTGAACACTGAAGCTTTCTTT
TRBD2,TRBV6-1,many,TRBJ2-1,CASRNGLAGGGSNEQFF,TGTGCCAGCAGGAACGGACTAGCGGGAGGCGGATCCAATGAGCAGTTCTTC
.,TRBV29-1,many,TRBJ2-1,CSVEDPLAYNEQFF,TGCAGCGTTGAAGATCCGCTAGCTTACAATGAGCAGTTCTTC
TRBD1,TRBV3-1,many,TRBJ1-2,CASSQAQTGVGYTF,TGTGCCAGCAGCCAAGCGCAGACAGGGGTCGGCTACACCTTC
TRBD2,TRBV11-3,many,TRBJ2-7,CASSSGLAGAEQYF,TGTGCCAGCAGCTCTGGACTAGCGGGAGCCGAGCAGTACTTC
.,TRBV7-3,once,TRBJ2-6,CASSLTLSGANVLPF,TGTGCCAGCAGCTTAACACTCTCTGGGGCCAACGTCCTGCCCTTC
.,TRBV9,.,TRBJ1-6,CASSASGGYDTPLHF,TGTGCCAGCAGCGCCTCCGGGGGCTATGATACCCCCCTCCACTTT
TRBD1,TRBV5-1,.,TRBJ1-2,CASSLRDRGHYGCTF,TGCGCCAGCAGCTTGAGAGACAGGGGCCACTATGGCTGCACCTTC
TRBD1,TRBV20-1,.,TRBJ2-2,CSAAGTGDNTGELFF,TGCAGTGCTGCCGGGACAGGGGACAACACCGGGGAGCTGTTTTTT
.,TRBV5-1,.,TRBJ2-7,CATPLKVYEQYF,TGCGCCACACCCCTGAAGGTCTACGAGCAGTACTTC